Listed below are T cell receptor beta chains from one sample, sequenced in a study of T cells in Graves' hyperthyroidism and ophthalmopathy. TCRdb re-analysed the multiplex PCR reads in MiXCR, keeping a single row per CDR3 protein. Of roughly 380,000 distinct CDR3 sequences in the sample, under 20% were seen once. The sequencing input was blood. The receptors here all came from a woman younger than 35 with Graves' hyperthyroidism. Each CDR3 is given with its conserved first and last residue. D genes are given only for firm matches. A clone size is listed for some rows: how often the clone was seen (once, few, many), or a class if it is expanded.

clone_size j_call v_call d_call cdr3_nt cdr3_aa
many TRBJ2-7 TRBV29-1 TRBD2 TGCAGCGTGTGGGGGGGACGAAGGATGGAGCAGTACTTC CSVWGGRRMEQYF
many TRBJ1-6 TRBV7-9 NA TGTGCCAGCAGCTTAATGGCAGGGAATTCACCCCTCCACTTT CASSLMAGNSPLHF
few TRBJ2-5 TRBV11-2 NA TGTGCCAGCAGCCTCTTCGGACAGCCCCAAGAGACCCAGTACTTC CASSLFGQPQETQYF
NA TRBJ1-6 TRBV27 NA TGTGCCAGCACCCCCGCGGACAGCTCCTATAATTCACCCCTCCACTTT CASTPADSSYNSPLHF
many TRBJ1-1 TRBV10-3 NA TGTGCCATCGCGGGACCCCTAGCAGCTGAAGCTTTCTTT CAIAGPLAAEAFF
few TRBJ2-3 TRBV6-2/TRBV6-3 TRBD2 TGTGCCAGCAGCCCCGGGACTAGCGAATCGGTGTGGACAGATACGCAGTATTTT CASSPGTSESVWTDTQYF
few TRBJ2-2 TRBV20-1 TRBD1 TGCAGTGCTAGGGAGACAGGGGCCGGGGAGCTGTTTTTT CSARETGAGELFF
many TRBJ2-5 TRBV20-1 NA TGCAGTGCTCCCACCGGTGCGCTCGGCGAGACCCAGTACTTC CSAPTGALGETQYF
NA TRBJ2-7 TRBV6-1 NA TGTGCCATCCGGGGCTTCAGCTCCTACGAGCAGTACTTC CAIRGFSSYEQYF
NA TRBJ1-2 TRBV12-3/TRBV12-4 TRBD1 TGTGCCAGCAGTTTTCGACAGGGGGCGGGTGGCTACACCTTC CASSFRQGAGGYTF
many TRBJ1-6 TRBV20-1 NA TGCAGTGCTCGAGAGATGGCGGTTTATAATTCACCCCTCCACTTT CSAREMAVYNSPLHF
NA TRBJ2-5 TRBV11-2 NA TGTGCCAGCAGCACCCCTCGAGGGGCGTTTTTGGAGACCCAGTACTTC CASSTPRGAFLETQYF
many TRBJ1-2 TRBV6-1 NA TGTGCCAGCAGTCCGATCCGATTCTATGGCTACACCTTC CASSPIRFYGYTF
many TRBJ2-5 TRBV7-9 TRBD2 TGTGCCAGCAGAATAGCGGGGCAAGAGACCCAGTACTTC CASRIAGQETQYF
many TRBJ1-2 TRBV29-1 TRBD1 TGCAGCGTCCCCCTGGGGGCCTCGACAGGGTCTGTTAACTATGGCTACACCTTC CSVPLGASTGSVNYGYTF
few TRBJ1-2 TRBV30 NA TGTGCCTGGAGTGTTGATTGGGATGGCTACACCTTC CAWSVDWDGYTF
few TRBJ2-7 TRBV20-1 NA TGCAGTGCTAGATCCGTCGGGGGGCAGGGCAGGAAAGGAGAGCAGTACTTC CSARSVGGQGRKGEQYF
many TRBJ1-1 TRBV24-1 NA TGTGCCACCACCGGTTCGAACACTGAAGCTTTCTTT CATTGSNTEAFF
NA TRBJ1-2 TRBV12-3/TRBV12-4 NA TGTGCCAGCAGTCACATGGGTCGGTATGGTTACACCTTC CASSHMGRYGYTF
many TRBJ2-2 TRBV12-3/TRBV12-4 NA TGTGCCAGCTCGTTCGGCTCGAACACCGGGGAGCTGTTTTTT CASSFGSNTGELFF
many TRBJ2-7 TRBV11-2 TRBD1 TGTGCCAGCAGCTTGGGGACAGGGTACGAGCAGTACTTC CASSLGTGYEQYF
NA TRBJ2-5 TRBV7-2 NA TGTGCCAGCAGCTTAGCATTCGGGGGAGAGACCCAGTACTTC CASSLAFGGETQYF
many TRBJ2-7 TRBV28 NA TGTGCCAGCAACCGGCAAACCTACGAGCAGTACTTC CASNRQTYEQYF
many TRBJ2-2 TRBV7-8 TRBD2 TGTGCCAGCAGCACCCGGACTAGCGGGGGGGCCGGGGAGCTGTTTTTT CASSTRTSGGAGELFF
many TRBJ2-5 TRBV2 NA TGTGCCAGCAGTGACTGGGGGGCTTCAGAGACCCAGTACTTC CASSDWGASETQYF
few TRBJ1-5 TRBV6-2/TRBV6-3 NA TGTGCCAGCAGGGGTTTCGGTGCCAATCAGCCCCAGCATTTT CASRGFGANQPQHF
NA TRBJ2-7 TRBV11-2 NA TGTGCCAGCAGCCCCCTGGCTAGCGAGCTCTCCTACGATCAGTACTTC CASSPLASELSYDQYF
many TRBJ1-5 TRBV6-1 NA TGTGCCAGCAGTGAAGCGCTTCAGGGTCAGCCCCAGCATTTT CASSEALQGQPQHF
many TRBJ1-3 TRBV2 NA TGTGCCAGCCCGGCAAGCTCTGGAAACACCATATATTTT CASPASSGNTIYF
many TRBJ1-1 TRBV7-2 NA TGTGCCAGCAGCTTAGGAAGGGAGGACACTGAAGCTTTCTTT CASSLGREDTEAFF
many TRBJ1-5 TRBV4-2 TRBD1 TGTGCTATAAAGAGGACAGGACGCAATCAGCCCCAGCATTTT CAIKRTGRNQPQHF
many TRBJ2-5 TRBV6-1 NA TGTGCCAGCAATCAAGCGGATTACCAAGAGACCCAGTACTTC CASNQADYQETQYF
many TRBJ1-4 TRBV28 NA TGTGCCAGCACCACCGACGTCGGGGGGGGTGAAAAACTGTTTTTT CASTTDVGGGEKLFF
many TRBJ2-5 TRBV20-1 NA TGCAGTGCTAGGGTGGTCCAGGGCCAAGAGACCCAGTACTTC CSARVVQGQETQYF
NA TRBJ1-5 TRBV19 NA TGTGCCAGTAGTAGCCAAGGGGGACGTAATCAGCCCCAGCATTTT CASSSQGGRNQPQHF
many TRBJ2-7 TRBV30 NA TGTGCCTGGAGTGTAGGGGCAGCTGCCTACGAGCAGTACTTC CAWSVGAAAYEQYF
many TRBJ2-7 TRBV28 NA TGTGCCAGCAGTTTACTAGTAGAAGAGCAGTACTTC CASSLLVEEQYF
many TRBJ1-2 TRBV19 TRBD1 TGTGCCAGTAGTTGGGACAGGGGATCTGGTGGCTACACCTTC CASSWDRGSGGYTF
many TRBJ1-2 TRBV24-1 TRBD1 TGTGCCACAGACCGACAGGGAGGCTACACCTTC CATDRQGGYTF
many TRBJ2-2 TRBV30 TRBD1 TGTGCCTGGAGTAAACTCAGGGGGAAGAACACCGGGGAGCTGTTTTTT CAWSKLRGKNTGELFF
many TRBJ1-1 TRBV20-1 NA TGCAGTGCTAGAGATTGGAGACAGATGGGCGGTGAAGCTTTCTTT CSARDWRQMGGEAFF
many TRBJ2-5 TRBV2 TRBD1 TGTGCCAACGCACGAAGGGGGCGTATAGAGACCCAGTACTTC CANARRGRIETQYF
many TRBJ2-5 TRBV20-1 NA TGCAGTGCTCCCCGGGGGCCAGGGGGCCAAGAGACCCAGTACTTC CSAPRGPGGQETQYF
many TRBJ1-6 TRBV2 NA TGTGCCAGCAGTGAAAGCACGTCAACGGCACCCCTCCACTTT CASSESTSTAPLHF
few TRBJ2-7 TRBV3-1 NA TGTGCCAGCAGCCAGACGCCGTCGGCTACCTACGAGCAGTACTTC CASSQTPSATYEQYF
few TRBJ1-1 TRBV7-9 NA TGTGCCAGCAGCTTGTTCGCTGGGGACACTGAAGCTTTCTTT CASSLFAGDTEAFF
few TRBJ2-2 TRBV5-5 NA TGTGCCAGCGCGCTGACGATCACCGGGGAGCTGTTTTTT CASALTITGELFF
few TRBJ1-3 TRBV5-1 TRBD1 TGCGCCAGCAGCGTCGACAGGGGGCCAGGAAACACCATATATTTT CASSVDRGPGNTIYF
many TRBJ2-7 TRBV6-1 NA TGTGCCAGCAGTGAACGGGGGACAGTCTCCTACGAGCAGTACTTC CASSERGTVSYEQYF
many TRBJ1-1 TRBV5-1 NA TGCGCCAGCAGCTTTGACGGTGGGAACACTGAAGCTTTCTTT CASSFDGGNTEAFF
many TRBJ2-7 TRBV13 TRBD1 TGTGCCAGCAGCCGACAGGGAAGAAACGAGCAGTACTTC CASSRQGRNEQYF
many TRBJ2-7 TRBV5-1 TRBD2 TGCGCCAGCAGTTTTCGGGGGGAATACGAGCAGTACTTC CASSFRGEYEQYF
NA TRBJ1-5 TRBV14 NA TGTGCCAGCAGCATTAACGTTCATCAGCCCCAGCATTTT CASSINVHQPQHF
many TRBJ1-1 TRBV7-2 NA TGTGCCAGCAGCCCCTTCCAACTGAACACTGAAGCTTTCTTT CASSPFQLNTEAFF
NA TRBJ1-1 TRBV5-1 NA TGCGCCAGCAAGCTTAAGGGAATGAACACTGAAGCTTTCTTT CASKLKGMNTEAFF